The present entry profiles one T cell receptor beta chain with its context. Antigen specificity is unknown. The data are from a study of OX40 agonist ivuxolimab in advanced cancers. Overall study context: Patients received ivuxolimab, an intravenous treatment, every 2 weeks at 0.01 to 10 mg/kg.

Profiled with immunoSEQ multiplex PCR; TCRdb holds only in-frame clones, not every one. The table has about 28,000 clones, more than 65% seen once. Regarding the study as a whole: Low clonal expansion, among the lowest seen, marked partial responders at 0.1-3.0 mg/kg.

Sequences were derived from CD4+ or CD8+ T cells sorted from blood, sampled in a trial of the OX40 agonist ivuxolimab. The sequence was obtained from an adult with an advanced solid tumor such as melanoma, head and neck, liver or kidney cancer.

The CDR3 DNA is TGTGCCAGCAGTTTATCCCCCGGGACAGGCACCGGGGAGCTGTTTTTT. This gives the protein CASSLSPGTGTGELFF. The chain joins TRBV27 to TRBJ2-2; 8 bases align to TRBD1. Germline V gene sequence: CDR1 MNHEY, CDR2 SMNVEV (reference sequence). This CDR3 has 16 residues. After removal of 0 bases from V and 4 bases from J, the junction contained 4 bases not matched to a gene.